This T cell receptor (beta chain) is from a study of shared clonotypes between healthy human individuals. Naive CD4+ cells were CD45RA-selected; the remaining cells were memory. Assay execution took place at the deep level. Clones were sequenced by immunoSEQ multiplex PCR, and TCRdb holds only the in-frame ones, with some missing. The repertoire includes some 1 million clones, about three quarters of them detected once, and 1.4% to 1.5% sits in the top ten. Per germline, CDR1 SNHLY and CDR2 FYNNEI. The CDR3 runs to 15 residues. V shed 6 bases and J 3 bases; nucleotides not matched to a gene: 8. This clone was seen once.

The specimen sequenced was memory CD4+ T cells sorted from blood. Subset here: CD45RA-negative fraction. The sequence was collected from a man between 18 and 29 years old in good health. The chain has TRBV2 and TRBJ2-1; the match to TRBD1 covers 7 bases. As DNA, the CDR3 is TGTGCCAGCAGCGCCAGGGGGAGTGGCTACAATGAGCAGTTCTTC. It is translated as CASSARGSGYNEQFF.